What follows describes a single TCR beta chain. Its antigen is currently not known. The sample holds no much larger clone one base away, and base qualities are not on file. Whole blood was collected in K2EDTA tubes by collaborating institutions according to the institutions' own protocols. Collaborator samples were shipped for TCRbeta analysis as frozen whole blood, isolated PBMCs, or DNA extracted from either sample type. The sample belongs to a study of blood T cell repertoires in COVID-19 (TCRdb year 2020). As for the study more broadly: The collaborator samples originated in the United States, Italy and Spain and spanned the acute and convalescent phases of COVID-19. The material from the prospective study consisted of cDNA or gDNA derived from T cells, B-cell-depleted T cells, or PBMCs. The dataset comprised deeply sampled blood TCRbeta repertoires from subjects exposed to, actively infected with, or recovered from COVID-19. The repertoires were released in a freely available public database meant as a resource for research on the immune response to SARS-CoV-2. The samples were drawn from the first 160 participants of the ongoing ImmuneRACE study and from 950 to 1,500 subjects provided by 6 global collaborators. The sample metadata nearly always contained a de-identified subject ID, COVID-19 status, age in years and sex. HLA class I and class II types, where available, came from metadata supplied by the sample provider rather than from assay-based typing. Broader findings and caveats from the paper: Clinical and demographic metadata were provided uncurated, with the amount varying by source and participant.

The CDR3 has 16 amino acids, counting the end cysteine and phenylalanine. The sequence is cut down to CDR3 DNA, 48 bases in frame from base 1. For CDR1 and CDR2, the germline V gene lists MDHEN and SYDVKM. Trimming at the junction amounts to 5 bases on V and 4 bases on J, and the germline ends lie 20 bases apart. The immunoSEQ Assay, a bias-controlled multiplex PCR, was used to amplify TCRbeta CDR3 regions from genomic DNA. The authors processed their data as follows. The number of nucleated cells in each sample was estimated from the amplification of reference gene primers within the assay. Sequence reads were collapsed and filtered to measure the absolute abundance of every unique TCRbeta CDR3 rearrangement. Productive Simpson clonality was computed per sample as the square root of Simpson's diversity index over productive rearrangements. The table comes from immuneACCESS by way of TCRdb, which keeps in-frame sequences with V and J called. Part of the clones is missing from these tables; in studies checked, under half for an unresolved V gene and the rest for unknown reasons. From that table come the V and J calls and clone size; the DNA was used to work out D and trimming. This sample is represented by over 90,000 clones; roughly nine tenths of them were singletons. The biggest ten clones account for 17% of the sample.

This TCR was sampled from a woman of 80 years or more in a cohort sampled during active COVID-19. This receptor chain uses TRBV28 and TRBJ1-1, with TRBD1 as a weak D call on 6 bases. The sequencing input was peripheral blood. The CDR3 reads as follows: CASSPTFQGLGTEAFF. The DNA sequence is TGTGCCAGCAGTCCGACCTTCCAGGGGCTGGGCACTGAAGCTTTCTTT.